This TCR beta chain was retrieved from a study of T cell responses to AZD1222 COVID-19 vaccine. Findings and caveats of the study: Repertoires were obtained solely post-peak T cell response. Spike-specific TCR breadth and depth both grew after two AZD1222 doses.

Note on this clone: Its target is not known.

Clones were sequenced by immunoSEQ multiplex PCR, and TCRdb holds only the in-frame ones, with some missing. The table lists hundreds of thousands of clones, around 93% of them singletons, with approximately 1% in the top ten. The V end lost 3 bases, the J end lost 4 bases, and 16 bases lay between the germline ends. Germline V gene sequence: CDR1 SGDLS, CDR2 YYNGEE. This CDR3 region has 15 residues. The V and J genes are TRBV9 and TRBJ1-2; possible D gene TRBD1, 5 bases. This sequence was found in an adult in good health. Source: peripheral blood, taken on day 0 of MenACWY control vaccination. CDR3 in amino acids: CASSASRGTGYGYTF. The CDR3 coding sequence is TGTGCCAGCAGCGCGAGCAGAGGCACAGGCTATGGCTACACCTTC.